These 28 T cell receptor beta chains were sequenced from one sample in a study of human T cells and chemical hapten exposure. The treatment here: therapeutic diphenylcyclopropenone sensitization with weekly scalp DPC. The library tagged individual cDNA molecules with unique molecular identifiers. One entry per CDR3 protein results from TCRdb running MiXCR on the reads. Its clone listing holds some 64 distinct CDR3 sequences. The material was whole blood, obtained before DPC sensitization or 2, 6, or about 24 weeks after (not recorded which). The receptors originated from an adult with alopecia areata. Some clones in this sample may be carry-over from other donors' samples. This table probably holds off-target reads from a library built for another chain.

V usage is TRBV5-5 and J usage is TRBJ1-2, with D possibly being TRBD1 (5 bases). This CDR3 contains 14 residues. The germline V gene encodes CDR1 SGHKS and CDR2 YYEKEE (reference sequence). Trimming cost V 4 bases and J 14 bases, with 24 bases left between them. The CDR3 reads CASSPFFGTQNFTF. The CDR3 DNA follows: TGTGCCAGCAGCCCATTTTTTGGGACGCAAAACTTTACCTTC.

The chain is built from TRBV29-1 and TRBJ2-3; D not certain. Trimming removed 7 bases at V and 6 bases at J, with 8 bases between. Germline lookup yields CDR1 SQVTM and CDR2 ANQGSEA. This CDR3 is built from 10 residues. The CDR3 coding sequence is TGCAGCGGCGTGATTGATACGCAGTATTTT. It codes for CSGVIDTQYF.

This chain links TRBV30 with TRBJ2-6; weak D call: TRBD1 (5 bases). V lost 2 bases and J lost 0, with 5 bases in between. Germline CDR1 is GTSNPN and CDR2 is SVGIG (reference sequence). The CDR3 is 14 amino acids. The CDR3 reads CAWSTGSGANVLTF. The CDR3 DNA sequence: TGTGCCTGGAGTACAGGCTCTGGGGCCAACGTCCTGACTTTC.

The V and J genes are TRBV7-9 and TRBJ1-2; D may be TRBD1 (5 bases). Trimming took off 5 bases at V and 3 bases at J, with 16 bases between the two ends. Germline V CDR1 and CDR2: SEHNR, FQNEAQ (reference sequence). This CDR3 has 15 amino acids. The CDR3 DNA follows: TGTGCCAGCAGCCCCCCTCGACGGGACCACTATGGCTACACCTTC. Protein sequence: CASSPPRRDHYGYTF.

Here the CDR3 reads CSAPHRWGNNEQFF. In nucleotides, the CDR3 is TGCAGCGCCCCACATCGATGGGGTAACAATGAGCAGTTCTTC. The chain combines TRBV29-1 with TRBJ2-1; D is undetermined. The germline V gene encodes CDR1 SQVTM and CDR2 ANQGSEA. V was cut by 7 bases and J by 5 bases, with 18 bases left in between. The CDR3 has 14 residues.

This clonotype was seen just once. This chain uses TRBV7-9 with TRBJ1-1; D unresolved. The CDR3 covers 13 residues. V shed 5 bases and J shed 2 bases, with 9 bases lying between them. Germline CDR1 reads SEHNR; CDR2 reads FQNEAQ (reference sequence). This CDR3 is CASSDRDNTEAFF. CDR3 coding DNA: TGTGCCAGCAGCGATCGGGATAACACTGAAGCTTTCTTT.

This chain links TRBV18 with TRBJ2-1, with 11 bases that match TRBD2. There are 13 residues in the CDR3. The germline V gene has CDR1 KGHSH and CDR2 LQKENI. With V trimmed by 3 bases and J by 9 bases, 1 base remained unmatched. CDR3 region: CASSPGTSGEQFF. CDR3 sequence (DNA): TGTGCCAGCTCACCTGGGACTAGCGGTGAGCAGTTCTTC. The full variable domain, with the rest looked up from reference TRBV18 and TRBJ2-1, is NAGVMQNPRHLVRRRGQEARLRCSPMKGHSHVYWYRQLPEEGLKFMVYLQKENIIDESGMPKERFSAEFPKEGPSILRIQQVVRGDSAAYFCASSPGTSGEQFFGPGTRLTVL.

This clonotype was seen only a few times. The rearrangement joins TRBV12-3 or TRBV12-4 to TRBJ1-2, with unresolved D. V lost 6 bases, J lost 8 bases, and 10 bases lay in between. The CDR3 contains 11 residues. The CDR3 here is CASSRFHGYTF. The CDR3 coding sequence is TGTGCCAGCAGCCGCTTCCACGGCTACACCTTC.

This clonotype was counted only a few times. The rearrangement joins TRBV28 to TRBJ2-5; no reliable D call. The V end was cut by 4 bases, the J end by 1 base, with 7 bases between. CDR3 length equals 13 residues. Germline V gene lookup returns CDR1 MDHEN and CDR2 SYDVKM. The chain's CDR3 is CASSSQIQETQYF. CDR3 sequence (DNA): TGTGCCAGCAGTTCTCAAATCCAAGAGACCCAGTACTTC.

The rearrangement joins TRBV10-2 to TRBJ2-1, with 8 bases that match TRBD2. CDR1 WSHSY and CDR2 SAAADI come from the germline V gene. This CDR3 spans 14 amino acids. The J segment lost 2 bases and the V segment lost 7 bases, leaving 4 bases of the junction unmatched. The chain's CDR3 is CASKGLDTYNEQFF. The CDR3 DNA sequence: TGCGCCAGCAAGGGACTAGATACCTACAATGAGCAGTTCTTC.

V is TRBV11-1 and J is TRBJ2-7, with D perhaps matching TRBD1 (6 bases). The germline V gene has CDR1 SGHAT and CDR2 FQDESV (reference sequence). This CDR3 comprises 12 residues. V was pared by 10 bases and J by 2 bases, with 12 bases between. The CDR3 region is CATEGDTYEQYF. The CDR3 DNA follows: TGTGCCACCGAGGGGGACACCTACGAGCAGTACTTC. The full variable domain, rest sourced from reference TRBV11-1 and TRBJ2-7, is EAEVAQSPRYKITEKSQAVAFWCDPISGHATLYWYRQILGQGPELLVQFQDESVVDDSQLPKDRFSAERLKGVDSTLKIQPAELGDSAMYLCATEGDTYEQYFGPGTRLTVT.

The J gene is TRBJ1-2, the V gene TRBV21-1; the table's D call of TRBD1 was not tested on the DNA. TRBV21-1 is a documented pseudogene. This CDR3 is 13 amino acids long. CDR3 protein: CASSPLGGNGYTF. CDR3 nucleotide sequence: TGTGCCAGCAGCCCTCTCGGGGGCAATGGCTACACCTTC.

With respect to this clonotype: Mismatch with germline at one junction end may stem from a read error. The chain links TRBV20-1 to TRBJ1-1, with 9 bases that match TRBD1. Germline V lookup: CDR1 DFQATT, CDR2 SNEGSKA (reference sequence). The CDR3 extends over 13 amino acids. CDR3 loop: CSARRDRAPEAFF. The CDR3 bases are TGTAGTGCTAGAAGGGACAGGGCCCCTGAAGCTTTCTTT.

This clonotype has only one observation. The V and J genes are TRBV29-1 and TRBJ1-4; no reliable D call. Germline V gene sequence: CDR1 SQVTM, CDR2 ANQGSEA. The CDR3 runs to 13 residues. Trimming stripped 5 bases from V and 0 bases from J, with 7 bases between. This chain's CDR3 is CSVLTATNEKLFF. The CDR3 DNA sequence: TGCAGCGTTCTGACGGCAACTAATGAAAAACTGTTTTTT.

The V call is TRBV14, the J call TRBJ2-7, with TRBD2 matching over 9 bases. The ends lost 6 bases at V and 3 bases at J; junction bases unmatched: 6. CDR1 SGHDN and CDR2 FVKESK come from the germline V gene. The CDR3 is 14 amino acids. The CDR3 bases are TGTGCCAGCAGTCTCAGCGGGAGGTACTACGAGCAGTACTTC. It is translated as CASSLSGRYYEQYF.

This clonotype has only a few counts. The junction differs from germline at one of its ends, possibly a read error. Written as DNA, the CDR3 is TGTGCCAGTAGCGAAATCGGACTAGCGGGAGTTGCGTTCCTTTTC. This sequence encodes CASSEIGLAGVAFLF. V usage is TRBV19 and J usage is TRBJ2-1; 13 nucleotides line up with TRBD2. In germline, CDR1 is LNHDA, CDR2 SQIVND (reference sequence). The CDR3 runs to 15 residues.

This clonotype is hyperexpanded in the sample. The CDR3 DNA is TGTGCCAGCAGTTCCGGGACAGGTTCGAAAGGCTACACCTTC. Amino acid sequence: CASSSGTGSKGYTF. The chain combines TRBV27 with TRBJ1-2; 8 positions match TRBD1. V lost 4 bases and J lost 8; bases outside the gene matches: 9. Germline CDR1 and CDR2: MNHEY and SMNVEV (reference sequence). This CDR3 has 14 amino acids.

The V gene is TRBV7-2, the J gene TRBJ2-4; D may be TRBD2 (5 bases). Trimming cost V 1 base and J 2 bases, with 15 bases left between them. In germline, CDR1 is SGHTA, CDR2 FQGNSA. This CDR3 spans 17 amino acids. CDR3 amino acids: CASSLVVGVGTKNIQYF. DNA for the CDR3: TGTGCCAGCAGCTTAGTGGTGGGAGTTGGGACCAAAAACATTCAGTACTTC.

The genes are TRBV5-6 and TRBJ1-5; TRBD1 is a possible D gene (6 bases). The V gene's germline CDR1 is SGHDT and CDR2 YYEEEE. V was cut by 4 bases and J by 9 bases, with 14 bases left in between. CDR3 size: 13 residues. The DNA of the CDR3 is TGTGCCAGCAGCACGGTACAGGGAAGGCCCCAGCATTTT. Translation: CASSTVQGRPQHF.

This clonotype was seen a handful of times. This chain links TRBV7-9 with TRBJ1-1; 7 bases align to TRBD1. Germline CDR1 SEHNR, CDR2 FQNEAQ (reference sequence). The CDR3 runs to 14 residues. Unmatched junction bases numbered 9, after V lost 5 bases and J lost 6 bases. The CDR3 sequence is CASSGDRDFAEAFF. The CDR3 nucleotides read TGTGCCAGCAGCGGCGACAGGGATTTTGCTGAAGCTTTCTTT. Drawing the rest from reference TRBV7-9 and TRBJ1-1, the complete variable domain is DTGVSQNPRHKITKRGQNVTFRCDPISEHNRLYWYRQTLGQGPEFLTYFQNEAQLEKSRLLSDRFSAERPKGSFSTLEIQRTEQGDSAMYLCASSGDRDFAEAFFGQGTRLTVV.

The chain uses TRBV29-1 and TRBJ1-3, with D unclear. Trimming took off 4 bases at V and 2 bases at J, with 12 bases between the two ends. CDR3 length: 14 residues. CDR1 is SQVTM, CDR2 ANQGSEA, per germline. The CDR3 sequence: CSVGSGPTGNTIYF. CDR3 in DNA: TGCAGCGTTGGTTCCGGGCCAACTGGAAACACCATATATTTT.

J is TRBJ2-4 and V is TRBV29-1; maybe TRBD2 (6 bases). CDR1 and CDR2 (germline): SQVTM, ANQGSEA. Trimming took 5 bases from V and 0 from J, leaving 11 bases between them. This CDR3 has 14 residues. CDR3 protein: CSVLEGIAKNIQYF. The CDR3 region has the DNA TGCAGCGTTCTGGAGGGTATAGCCAAAAACATTCAGTACTTC.

This chain connects TRBV5-4 to TRBJ2-5; 7 positions agree with TRBD2. Trimming removed 0 bases from V and 5 bases from J; junction bases left unmatched: 7. The length of the CDR3 is 15 residues. The V gene's germline CDR1 is SGHNT and CDR2 YYREEE (reference sequence). CDR3 sequence reads: CASSLALGRSETQYF. CDR3 coding DNA: TGTGCCAGCAGCTTGGCCCTCGGGAGGAGTGAGACCCAGTACTTC. Drawing the rest from reference TRBV5-4 and TRBJ2-5, the complete variable domain is ETGVTQSPTHLIKTRGQQVTLRCSSQSGHNTVSWYQQALGQGPQFIFQYYREEENGRGNFPPRFSGLQFPNYSSELNVNALELDDSALYLCASSLALGRSETQYFGPGTRLLVL.

V usage is TRBV7-9 and J usage is TRBJ1-1; D not resolved. The V and J ends lost 5 bases and 10 bases respectively, with 14 bases between them. This CDR3 is 12 amino acids long. Germline assignment: CDR1 SEHNR and CDR2 FQNEAQ (reference sequence). The CDR3 DNA is TGTGCCAGCAGCCAGTCGGAAGCCCGAGCTTTCTTT. It translates to CASSQSEARAFF. Using reference TRBV7-9 and TRBJ1-1 for the parts outside the CDR3, the full variable domain is DTGVSQNPRHKITKRGQNVTFRCDPISEHNRLYWYRQTLGQGPEFLTYFQNEAQLEKSRLLSDRFSAERPKGSFSTLEIQRTEQGDSAMYLCASSQSEARAFFGQGTRLTVV.

CDR3 sequence reads: CSARSGALEAFF. The CDR3 DNA reads as TGCAGTGCTAGAAGCGGCGCCCTTGAAGCTTTCTTT. The rearrangement joins TRBV20-1 to TRBJ1-1; D unclear. Germline values: CDR1 DFQATT, CDR2 SNEGSKA (reference sequence). The CDR3 is 12 amino acids. V was shortened by 2 bases and J by 7 bases, with 11 bases between the two germline ends.

Written as DNA, the CDR3 is TGTGCCAGCAGTGAAAACTCCCTGAGCTCCTACGAGCAGTACTTC. Protein product: CASSENSLSSYEQYF. The chain joins TRBV2 to TRBJ2-7; D unclear. V gave up 2 bases and J gave up 0 bases, with 11 bases separating them. Germline CDR1 reads SNHLY; CDR2 reads FYNNEI. The CDR3 has 15 amino acids.

This chain links TRBV6-5 with TRBJ2-7; possible D gene TRBD1, 5 bases. Germline loops: CDR1 MNHEY, CDR2 SVGAGI. The length of the CDR3 is 13 residues. With 5 bases removed from V and 2 bases from J, the gap between germline ends came to 10 bases. CDR3 sequence (DNA): TGTGCCAGCAGTCCGACAGAGGCCTACGAGCAGTACTTC. This gives the protein CASSPTEAYEQYF.

The chain has TRBV30 and TRBJ2-1, with 9 bases identical to TRBD2. Germline-derived CDR1 and CDR2 are GTSNPN and SVGIG (reference sequence). J lost 4 bases, V lost 5 bases, and 6 bases had no gene match. The CDR3 runs to 14 residues. The CDR3 sequence: CAWSSTSGYNEQFF. The DNA for the CDR3 is TGTGCCTGGTCGTCGACTAGCGGATACAATGAGCAGTTCTTC.